Listed here are 12 T cell receptor beta chains from one sample, sequenced in a study of shared clonotypes between healthy human individuals (dated by TCRdb to about 2020). The library came from the immunoSEQ multiplex PCR assay. TCRdb stores this immuneACCESS table with in-frame sequences only. Part of the clones is absent; in the studies checked, under half of the shortfall reflects unresolved V genes, and no reason is known for the rest. The sample data list over 2 million clones, and about 90% of these were observed just once. In total, the top ten clones hold approximately 0.39% of the sample. The specimen was naive CD4+ T cells from PBMCs. In light of the paper, this sample's cell subset or site label describes: CD45RA+ positively selected. Every receptor here comes from a man aged 18 to 30 in good health. Some clones in this sample may be carry-over from other donors' samples.

The V and J genes are TRBV7-2 and TRBJ2-7; TRBD1 matches 9 bases. CDR1 is SGHTA, CDR2 FQGNSA, per germline. The J segment lost 2 bases and the V segment lost 5 bases, leaving 4 bases of the junction unmatched. This CDR3 has 14 amino acids. Here the CDR3 DNA reads TGTGCCAGCAGCGCCGGGACAGGGACCTACGAGCAGTACTTC. Residues: CASSAGTGTYEQYF.

Remarks on this clone: Other DNA sequences from this sample encode an identical CDR3 as well. The rearrangement joins TRBV5-1 to TRBJ1-4; the D is unclear. Germline-derived CDR1 and CDR2 are SGHRS and YFSETQ. Trimming removed 0 bases from V and 8 bases from J, with 8 bases in between. This CDR3 is built from 13 residues. CDR3 DNA sequence: TGCGCCAGCAGCTTGGGATCGGGGGAAAAACTGTTTTTT. It codes for CASSLGSGEKLFF. Full variable domain (outside the CDR3, taken from reference TRBV5-1 and TRBJ1-4): KAGVTQTPRYLIKTRGQQVTLSCSPISGHRSVSWYQQTPGQGLQFLFEYFSETQRNKGNFPGRFSGRQFSNSRSEMNVSTLELGDSALYLCASSLGSGEKLFFGSGTQLSVL.

The gene calls are TRBV6-1 and TRBJ2-3; D not resolved. This CDR3 is 13 amino acids long. Germline CDR1 reads MNHNS; CDR2 reads SASEGT. Deletions cut 8 bases from V and 2 bases from J, with 11 bases between. The CDR3 reads CASAGVYTDTQYF. Written as DNA, the CDR3 is TGTGCCAGCGCAGGCGTTTACACAGATACGCAGTATTTT.

V and J are TRBV5-1 and TRBJ2-5; 16 positions agree with TRBD2. The ends lost 4 bases at V and 5 bases at J; junction bases unmatched: 8. This CDR3 contains 17 residues. Germline V gives CDR1 SGHRS, CDR2 YFSETQ. DNA for the CDR3: TGCGCCAGCAGCCTGGGACTAGCGGGAGGGCCATATGAGACCCAGTACTTC. Translated, it gives CASSLGLAGGPYETQYF.

The gene calls are TRBV11-2 and TRBJ2-2; D is possibly TRBD2 (5 bases). The CDR3 is made up of 14 amino acids. V lost 3 bases and J lost 7, with 12 bases in between. From germline, CDR1 is SGHAT and CDR2 FQNNGV. This chain's CDR3 is CASSFGSTGGELFF. In nucleotides, the CDR3 is TGTGCCAGCAGCTTTGGGAGCACTGGCGGGGAGCTGTTTTTT.

The rearrangement joins TRBV6-5 to TRBJ2-7; D is possibly TRBD1 (5 bases). CDR3 length: 15 amino acids. The germline CDR1 and CDR2 sequences are MNHEY and SVGAGI. V lost 1 base and J lost 4, with 14 bases in between. The CDR3 DNA is TGTGCCAGCAGTTACTTTCAGGGATTGTCTTACGAGCAGTACTTC. It is translated as CASSYFQGLSYEQYF.

J is TRBJ1-1 and V is TRBV25-1; D ambiguous. Per the germline V gene, CDR1 is MGHDK and CDR2 is SYGVNS. This CDR3 is built from 11 residues. The V end was cut by 8 bases, the J end by 4 bases, with 8 bases between. The CDR3 region is CASGGVTEAFF. Here the CDR3 DNA reads TGTGCCAGCGGTGGGGTCACTGAAGCTTTCTTT.

This chain connects TRBV27 to TRBJ1-1; no firm D call. The germline gives CDR1 MNHEY, CDR2 SMNVEV (reference sequence). The CDR3 contains 14 residues. With 3 bases removed from V and 6 bases from J, the gap between germline ends came to 14 bases. For the CDR3, the DNA is TGTGCCAGCAGTTTGGAGGGAGGAAGGTCTGAAGCTTTCTTT. Translating gives CASSLEGGRSEAFF.

The chain uses TRBV5-4 and TRBJ2-1; D might be TRBD2 (6 bases). The ends were cut back, 1 base at V and 2 bases at J, with 13 bases in the middle. CDR1 is SGHNT, CDR2 YYREEE, per germline (reference sequence). CDR3 length: 16 amino acids. CDR3 region: CASSLFAGNTYNEQFF. DNA of the CDR3: TGTGCCAGCAGCTTGTTCGCGGGAAACACCTACAATGAGCAGTTCTTC.

A remark on this clone: The sample contains more than one DNA sequence encoding this CDR3. The V gene is TRBV7-9, the J gene TRBJ2-7, with D unresolved. Trimming removed 1 base from V and 3 bases from J, with 7 bases in between. This CDR3 contains 13 residues. Germline V gives CDR1 SEHNR, CDR2 FQNEAQ (reference sequence). For the CDR3, the DNA is TGTGCCAGCAGCTTAGGTTCGGGCTACGAGCAGTACTTC. Protein product: CASSLGSGYEQYF. Using reference TRBV7-9 and TRBJ2-7 for the parts outside the CDR3, the full variable domain is DTGVSQNPRHKITKRGQNVTFRCDPISEHNRLYWYRQTLGQGPEFLTYFQNEAQLEKSRLLSDRFSAERPKGSFSTLEIQRTEQGDSAMYLCASSLGSGYEQYFGPGTRLTVT.

On this clone itself: The sample has other DNA sequences that encode this CDR3 too. The rearrangement joins TRBV11-2 to TRBJ1-5; no firm D call. This CDR3 has 13 residues. Trimming stripped 3 bases from V and 3 bases from J, with 6 bases between. CDR1 and CDR2 from the germline V gene are SGHAT and FQNNGV. CDR3 in amino acids: CASSLGFNQPQHF. The CDR3 DNA follows: TGTGCCAGCAGCTTGGGGTTCAATCAGCCCCAGCATTTT.

Details on this clone: The same CDR3 can be traced to other DNA sequences in this sample. This chain uses TRBV6-6 with TRBJ2-7; 9 nucleotides align to TRBD1. CDR1 and CDR2 (germline): MNHNY, SVGAGI (reference sequence). This CDR3 has 14 amino acids. J was trimmed by 2 bases and V by 6 bases; bases with no gene match: 5. The CDR3 nucleotides read TGTGCCAGCAGCTCGGGGACAGGGACCTACGAGCAGTACTTC. It specifies CASSSGTGTYEQYF.